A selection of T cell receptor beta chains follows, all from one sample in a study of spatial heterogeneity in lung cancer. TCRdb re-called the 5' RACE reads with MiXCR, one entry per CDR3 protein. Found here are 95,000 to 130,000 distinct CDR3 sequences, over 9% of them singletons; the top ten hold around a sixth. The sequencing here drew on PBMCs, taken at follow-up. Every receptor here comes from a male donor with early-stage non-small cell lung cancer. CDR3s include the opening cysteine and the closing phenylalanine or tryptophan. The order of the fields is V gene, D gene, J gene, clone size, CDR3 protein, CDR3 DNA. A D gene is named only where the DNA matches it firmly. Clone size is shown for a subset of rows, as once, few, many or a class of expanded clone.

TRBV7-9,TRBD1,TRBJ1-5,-,CASSLGGGQGTYQPQHF,TGTGCCAGCAGCTTAGGAGGGGGACAGGGGACCTATCAGCCCCAGCATTTT
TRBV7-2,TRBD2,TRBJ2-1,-,CASSRRLAGGPDEQFF,TGTGCCAGCAGTCGCCGACTAGCGGGGGGCCCCGATGAGCAGTTCTTC
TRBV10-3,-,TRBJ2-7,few,CASARGAAYEQYF,TGTGCCTCGGCAAGGGGGGCAGCCTACGAGCAGTACTTC
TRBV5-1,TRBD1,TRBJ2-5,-,CASSPGTGGRSQETQYF,TGCGCCAGCAGCCCCGGGACAGGGGGCAGAAGTCAAGAGACCCAGTACTTC
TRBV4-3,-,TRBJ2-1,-,CASSPNRERNYNEQFF,TGCGCCAGCAGCCCTAACAGAGAAAGAAACTACAATGAGCAGTTCTTC
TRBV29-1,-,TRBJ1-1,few,CSVEEGGRGAFF,TGCAGCGTTGAAGAGGGGGGAAGGGGAGCTTTCTTT
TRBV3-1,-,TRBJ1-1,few,CASSHRNTEAFF,TGTGCCAGCAGCCATAGAAACACTGAAGCTTTCTTT
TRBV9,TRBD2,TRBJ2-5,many,CASSVGLAGAPLETQYF,TGTGCCAGCAGCGTGGGACTAGCGGGGGCCCCCCTAGAGACCCAGTACTTC
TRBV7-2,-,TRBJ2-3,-,CASSFGGSLFSTDTQYF,TGTGCCAGCAGCTTTGGCGGGTCGCTGTTTAGCACAGATACGCAGTATTTT
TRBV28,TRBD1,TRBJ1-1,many,CASDSNRGRGAFF,TGTGCCAGCGACAGCAACAGGGGGCGCGGCGCTTTCTTT
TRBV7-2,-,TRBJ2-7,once,CASSLRTTSYEQYF,TGTGCCAGCAGCCTCCGGACCACCTCCTACGAGCAGTACTTC
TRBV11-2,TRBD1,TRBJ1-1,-,CASSKGTVNTEAFF,TGTGCCAGCAGCAAAGGGACAGTGAACACTGAAGCTTTCTTT
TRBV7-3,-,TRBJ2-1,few,CASSRGPSNEQFF,TGTGCCAGCAGCCGGGGACCTTCGAATGAGCAGTTCTTC
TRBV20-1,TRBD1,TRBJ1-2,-,CSGAGGAYGYTF,TGCAGTGGTGCAGGGGGGGCCTATGGCTACACCTTC
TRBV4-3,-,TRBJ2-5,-,CASSQALGVYRETQYF,TGCGCCAGCAGCCAGGCCCTAGGAGTCTACCGAGAGACCCAGTACTTC
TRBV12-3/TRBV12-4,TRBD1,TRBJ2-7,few,CASMSWETGVYEQYF,TGTGCCAGCATGAGTTGGGAGACAGGGGTTTACGAGCAGTACTTC
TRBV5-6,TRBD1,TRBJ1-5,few,CASSRRDRANWPQHF,TGTGCCAGCAGCCGAAGAGACAGGGCAAATTGGCCCCAGCATTTT
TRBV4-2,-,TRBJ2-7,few,CASSQDGYRKYF,TGTGCCAGCAGCCAAGATGGATACAGGAAGTACTTC
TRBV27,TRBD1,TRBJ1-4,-,CASSIYPRGINEKLFF,TGTGCCAGCAGTATTTACCCCAGGGGGATTAATGAAAAACTGTTTTTT
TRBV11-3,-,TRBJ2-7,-,CASRGDLPPSHEQYF,TGTGCCAGCCGCGGGGATCTTCCCCCCTCGCACGAGCAGTACTTC
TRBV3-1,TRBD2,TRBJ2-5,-,CASRLGSGETQYF,TGTGCCAGCAGGCTTGGTAGCGGGGAGACCCAGTACTTC
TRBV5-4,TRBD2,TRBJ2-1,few,CASSLGSGAKYNEQFF,TGTGCCAGCAGCTTGGGTAGCGGGGCCAAATACAATGAGCAGTTCTTC
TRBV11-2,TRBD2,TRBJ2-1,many,CASSSLAGGYNEQFF,TGTGCCAGCAGCTCCCTAGCGGGGGGGTACAATGAGCAGTTCTTC
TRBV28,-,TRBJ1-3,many,CASSFPGAGGNTIYF,TGTGCCAGCAGTTTCCCCGGGGCGGGTGGAAACACCATATATTTT
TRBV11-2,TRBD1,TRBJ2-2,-,CASSNSGQGNTGELFF,TGTGCCAGCAGCAACTCGGGACAGGGCAACACCGGGGAGCTGTTTTTT
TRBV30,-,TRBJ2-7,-,CAWGTAYEQYF,TGTGCCTGGGGGACCGCCTACGAGCAGTACTTC
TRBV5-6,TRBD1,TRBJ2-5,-,CASSPEGYRGQETQYF,TGTGCCAGCAGCCCAGAGGGGTACAGGGGGCAAGAGACCCAGTACTTC
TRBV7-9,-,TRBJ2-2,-,CASSSGAGGANTGELFF,TGTGCCAGCAGCTCAGGTGCGGGCGGGGCGAACACCGGGGAGCTGTTTTTT
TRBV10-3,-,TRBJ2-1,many,CAISLSGNEQFF,TGTGCCATCAGTCTTAGCGGAAATGAGCAGTTCTTC
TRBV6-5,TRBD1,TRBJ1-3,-,CASSLGQGSNTIYF,TGTGCCAGCAGCCTGGGACAGGGTAGTAACACCATATATTTT
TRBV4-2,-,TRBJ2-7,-,CASISVEGPTYEQYF,TGTGCCAGCATTTCAGTTGAGGGACCCACCTACGAGCAGTACTTC
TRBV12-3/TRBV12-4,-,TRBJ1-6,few,CASSLRGNNSPLHF,TGTGCCAGCAGTTTGAGGGGAAATAATTCACCCCTCCACTTT
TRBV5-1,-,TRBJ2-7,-,CASSSDGLYEQYF,TGCGCCAGCAGCTCTGACGGACTCTACGAGCAGTACTTC
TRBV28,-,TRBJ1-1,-,CASSLGDAAFF,TGTGCCAGCAGTTTGGGGGACGCAGCTTTCTTT
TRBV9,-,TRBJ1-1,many,CASSLGGGTEAFF,TGTGCCAGCAGCCTTGGGGGTGGTACTGAAGCTTTCTTT
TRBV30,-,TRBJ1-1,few,CAWDRRVAEAFF,TGTGCCTGGGACAGGCGGGTAGCTGAAGCTTTCTTT
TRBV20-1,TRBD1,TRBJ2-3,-,CSALIRGQRHTDTQYF,TGCAGTGCTCTCATCAGGGGACAGAGACACACAGATACGCAGTATTTT
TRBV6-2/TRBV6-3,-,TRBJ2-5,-,CASSYRGSGAISADF,TGTGCCAGCAGTTACCGAGGGTCCGGGGCCATCTCTGCCGACTTC
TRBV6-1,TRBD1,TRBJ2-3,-,CASRTGGYSDTQYF,TGTGCCAGCCGGACAGGGGGCTACTCAGATACGCAGTATTTT
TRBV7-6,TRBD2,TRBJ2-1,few,CASSDGGAKFF,TGTGCCAGCAGCGACGGGGGGGCTAAGTTCTTC